A single T cell receptor (beta chain) is shown here with its context. Its target is unknown. This record belongs to a study of siplizumab effects on memory and regulatory T cells. Findings and limits, study-wide: The alloreactive clones that mapped to unstimulated subsets made up only a minor fraction.

Produced via immunoSEQ multiplex PCR; TCRdb's table is partial and in-frame only. The sample consists of over 100,000 clones, roughly nine tenths of them appearing once. Germline lookup yields CDR1 SGHRS and CDR2 YFSETQ. The CDR3 runs to 18 residues. Trimming shortened V by 1 base and J by 4 bases, and 20 bases separated the two germline ends. The clonotype comes from a human donor in good health. The chain combines TRBV5-1 with TRBJ2-2; D call uncertain. Material for sequencing was CD4+ T cells sorted from blood. The DNA of the CDR3 is TGCGCCAGCAGCTTGCGAAGCGCCAGACGCTTTGGCACCGGGGAGCTGTTTTTT. The encoded protein is CASSLRSARRFGTGELFF.